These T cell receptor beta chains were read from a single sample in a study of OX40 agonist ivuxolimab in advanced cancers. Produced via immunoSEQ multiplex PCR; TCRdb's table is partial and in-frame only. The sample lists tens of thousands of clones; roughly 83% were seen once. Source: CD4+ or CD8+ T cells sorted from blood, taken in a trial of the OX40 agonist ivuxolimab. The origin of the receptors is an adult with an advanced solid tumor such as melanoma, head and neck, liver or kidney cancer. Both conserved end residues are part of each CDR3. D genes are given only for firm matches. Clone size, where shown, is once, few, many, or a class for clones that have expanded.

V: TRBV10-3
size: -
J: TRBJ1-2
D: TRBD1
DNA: TGTGCCATCAGCAGACAGGGGGCATACTATGGCTACACCTTC
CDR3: CAISRQGAYYGYTF

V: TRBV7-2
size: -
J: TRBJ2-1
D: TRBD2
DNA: TGTGCCAGCAGCCGACTTTCTAGCGGACGCTCCCCCTACAATGAGCAGTTCTTC
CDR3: CASSRLSSGRSPYNEQFF

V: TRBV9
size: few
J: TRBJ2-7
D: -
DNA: TGTGCCAGCAGCGTAGTTGCGGGTCCGTCTGGGGAGCAGTACTTC
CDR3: CASSVVAGPSGEQYF

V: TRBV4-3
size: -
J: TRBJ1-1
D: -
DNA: TGCGCCAGCAGCCAAGGACAGGCCCTTATGAACACTGAAGCTTTCTTT
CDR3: CASSQGQALMNTEAFF

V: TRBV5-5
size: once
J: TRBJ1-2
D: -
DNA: TGTGCCAGCAGCTTTCGGTTGTCAGGGACCTATGGCTACACCTTC
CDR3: CASSFRLSGTYGYTF

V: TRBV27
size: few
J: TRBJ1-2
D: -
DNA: TGTGCCAGCAGTTGGACAGCTAACTATGGCTACACCTTC
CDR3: CASSWTANYGYTF

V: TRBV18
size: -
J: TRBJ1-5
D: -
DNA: TGTGCCAGCTCACCTCTAGGCCAGCCCCAGCATTTT
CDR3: CASSPLGQPQHF

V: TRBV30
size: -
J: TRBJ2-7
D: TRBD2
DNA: TGTGCCTGGAGGGGGGGGGCCTACGAGCAGTACTTC
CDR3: CAWRGGAYEQYF

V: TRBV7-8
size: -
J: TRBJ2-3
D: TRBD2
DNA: TGTGCCAGCAGCTTAGTAACTAGCGGGGGCCCCACAGATACGCAGTATTTT
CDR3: CASSLVTSGGPTDTQYF

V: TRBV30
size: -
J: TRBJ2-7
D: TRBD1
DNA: TGTGCCTGGAGTGTAAAGGGGGCCGTCGAGCAGTACTTC
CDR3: CAWSVKGAVEQYF

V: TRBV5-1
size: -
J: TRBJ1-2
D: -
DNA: TGCGCCAGCAGCCCCGAGGGCGGTGATGGCTACACCTTC
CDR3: CASSPEGGDGYTF

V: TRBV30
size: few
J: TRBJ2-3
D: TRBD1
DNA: TGTGCCTGGGGAAAAGGGGGACAGGGCACGGATACGCAGTATTTT
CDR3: CAWGKGGQGTDTQYF

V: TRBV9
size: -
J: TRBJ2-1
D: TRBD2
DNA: TGTGCCAGCAGCCCAAAGGGTAGCGGGGGTTGGGGTGAGCAGTTCTTC
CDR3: CASSPKGSGGWGEQFF

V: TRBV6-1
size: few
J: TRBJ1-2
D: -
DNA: TGTGCCAGCAGTGAAGCCTTTAACTATGGCTACACCTTC
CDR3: CASSEAFNYGYTF

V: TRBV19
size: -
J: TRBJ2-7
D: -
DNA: TGTGCCAGTAGTTTTGGGGGCTCCTACGAGCAGTACTTC
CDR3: CASSFGGSYEQYF

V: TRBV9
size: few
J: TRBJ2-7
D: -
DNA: TGTGCCAGCAGCGTAGGAGGGACAAACACCTACGAGCAGTACTTC
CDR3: CASSVGGTNTYEQYF

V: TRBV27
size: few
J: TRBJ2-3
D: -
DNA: TGTGCCAGCAGGCCGCTAAACGGGGCCAGAGGGGATACGCAGTATTTT
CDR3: CASRPLNGARGDTQYF

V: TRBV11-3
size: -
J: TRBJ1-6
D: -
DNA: TGTGCCAGCAGCTTAGGACCCAGGCAGGGCTATAATTCACCCCTCCACTTT
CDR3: CASSLGPRQGYNSPLHF

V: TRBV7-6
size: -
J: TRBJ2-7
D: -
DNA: TGTGCCAGCAGCTCCTACGAGCAGTACTTC
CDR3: CASSSYEQYF

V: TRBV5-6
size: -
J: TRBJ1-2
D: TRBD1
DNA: TGTGCCAGCAGCTTGGCAGCCGGGACAGGGGGTCCCTATGGCTACACCTTC
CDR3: CASSLAAGTGGPYGYTF

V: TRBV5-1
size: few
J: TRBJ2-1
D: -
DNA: TGCGCCAGCACCTTTGGGGGGTCCCACAATGAGCAGTTCTTC
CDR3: CASTFGGSHNEQFF

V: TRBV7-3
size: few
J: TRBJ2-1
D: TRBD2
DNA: TGTGCCAGCAGCCTGACTAGCGGGAGGGCGTTCTCCTACAATGAGCAGTTCTTC
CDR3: CASSLTSGRAFSYNEQFF

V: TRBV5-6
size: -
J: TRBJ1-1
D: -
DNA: TGTGCCAGCAGCTTGTTGGGGAAACCTGAAGCTTTCTTT
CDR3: CASSLLGKPEAFF

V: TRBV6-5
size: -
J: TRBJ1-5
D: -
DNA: TGTGCCAGCAGTTCGGGAGGGGAAGGGAATCAGCCCCAGCATTTT
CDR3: CASSSGGEGNQPQHF

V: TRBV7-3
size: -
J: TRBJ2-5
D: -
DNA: TGTGCCAGCAGCCCGCTGGGGGGTTATAAGGAGACCCAGTACTTC
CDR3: CASSPLGGYKETQYF

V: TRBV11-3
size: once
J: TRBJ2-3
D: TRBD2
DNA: TGTGCCAGCAGCTTAGAGGAGCGGGGTGGGGTTACAGATACGCAGTATTTT
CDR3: CASSLEERGGVTDTQYF

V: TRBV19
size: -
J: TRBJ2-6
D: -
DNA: TGTGCCAGTAGTACTTGGTCTGGGGCCAACGTCCTGACTTTC
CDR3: CASSTWSGANVLTF

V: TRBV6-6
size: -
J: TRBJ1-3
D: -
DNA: TGTGCCAGCAGCGCCGGGAGCTCTGGAAACACCATATATTTT
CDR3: CASSAGSSGNTIYF

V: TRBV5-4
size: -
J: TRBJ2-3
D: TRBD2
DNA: TGTGCCAGCAGCTTGAAATTGGCTAGCGGTGATACGCAGTATTTT
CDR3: CASSLKLASGDTQYF

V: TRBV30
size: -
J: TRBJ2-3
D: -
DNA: TGTGCCTGCTTAACTAGCCTTCTAGGGGCTAGCACAGATACGCAGTATTTT
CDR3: CACLTSLLGASTDTQYF

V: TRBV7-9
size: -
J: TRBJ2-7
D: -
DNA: TGTGCCAGCAGCTTAGGGGGGCTAAGCTCCTACGAGCAGTACTTC
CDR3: CASSLGGLSSYEQYF

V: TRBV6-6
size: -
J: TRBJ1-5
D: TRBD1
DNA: TGTGCCAGCAGTTTGGGACAGGGGTTTAAGCAGCCCCAGCATTTT
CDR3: CASSLGQGFKQPQHF

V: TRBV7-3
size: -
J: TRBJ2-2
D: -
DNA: TGTGCCAGCAGCCTTAGCGGAAATTCCGGGGAGCTGTTTTTT
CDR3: CASSLSGNSGELFF

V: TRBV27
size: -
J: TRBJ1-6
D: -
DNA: TGTGCCAGCAGTTTATCTTCCTGGATCGATAATTCACCCCTCCACTTT
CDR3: CASSLSSWIDNSPLHF

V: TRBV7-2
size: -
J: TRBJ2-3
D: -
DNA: TGTGCCAGCAGCTTAAGAGGGGGGAGCACAGATACGCAGTATTTT
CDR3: CASSLRGGSTDTQYF

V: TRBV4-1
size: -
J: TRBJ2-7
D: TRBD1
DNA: TGCGCCAGCAGCCAAGGGCCGGGACAGCAATACGAGCAGTACTTC
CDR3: CASSQGPGQQYEQYF

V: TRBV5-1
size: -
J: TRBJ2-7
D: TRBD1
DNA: TGCGCCAGCAGCCCGGGACAGGCCTCCTACGAGCAGTACTTC
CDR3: CASSPGQASYEQYF

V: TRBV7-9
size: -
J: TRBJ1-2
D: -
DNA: TGTGCCAGCAGCTCTGGAGAAGTGGGCTACACCTTC
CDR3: CASSSGEVGYTF

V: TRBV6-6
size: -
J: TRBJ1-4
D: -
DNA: TGTGCCAGCAGCCCCGGGGTGACAGAAAAACTGTTTTTT
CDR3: CASSPGVTEKLFF

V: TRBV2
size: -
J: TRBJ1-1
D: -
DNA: TGTGCCAGCAGTAGGGACTTGGAGGGAGCTTTCTTT
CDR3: CASSRDLEGAFF

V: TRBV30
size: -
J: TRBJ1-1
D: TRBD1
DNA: TGTGCCTGCTCAGGGGGGGCCACTGAAGCTTTCTTT
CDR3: CACSGGATEAFF

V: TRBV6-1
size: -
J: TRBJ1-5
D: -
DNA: TGTGCCAGCAGTGCTCCCCGACAGGACTCTAACGGGGCCAATCAGCCCCAGCATTTT
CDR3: CASSAPRQDSNGANQPQHF

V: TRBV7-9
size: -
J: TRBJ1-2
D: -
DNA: TGTGCCAGCAGCTCTTTCGGAGGGCATGGCTACACCTTC
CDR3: CASSSFGGHGYTF

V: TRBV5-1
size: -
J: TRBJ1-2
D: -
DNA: TGCGCCAGCAGCTTGGCCGGTGGGAATGGCTACACCTTC
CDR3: CASSLAGGNGYTF

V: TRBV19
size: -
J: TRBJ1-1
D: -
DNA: TGTGCCAGTAGTAAGGGATCCGACAGTCGGTTAGCTTTCTTT
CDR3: CASSKGSDSRLAFF

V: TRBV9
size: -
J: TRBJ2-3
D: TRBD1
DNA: TGTGCCAGCAGCGTAGGAAGGACAGGGTCTCCCCTTTTTTCAGATACGCAGTATTTT
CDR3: CASSVGRTGSPLFSDTQYF

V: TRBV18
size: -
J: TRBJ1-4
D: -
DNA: TGTGCCAGCTCACCGTCCAGGGGAGTGTCTAATGAAAAACTGTTTTTT
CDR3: CASSPSRGVSNEKLFF

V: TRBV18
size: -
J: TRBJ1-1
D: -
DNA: TGTGCCAGCTCACCACGGGCGGACACTGAAGCTTTCTTT
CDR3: CASSPRADTEAFF

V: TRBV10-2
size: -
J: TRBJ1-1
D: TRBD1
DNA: TGCGCCAGCAGTGAACCGGGACAGGGGTCCACTGAAGCTTTCTTT
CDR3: CASSEPGQGSTEAFF

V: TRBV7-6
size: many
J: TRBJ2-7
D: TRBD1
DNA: TGTGCCAGCAGCGGAGATCAGGGGACAGGCGAGCAGTACTTC
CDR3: CASSGDQGTGEQYF

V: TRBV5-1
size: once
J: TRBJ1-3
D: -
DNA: TGCGCCAGCAGCTTCTCCCCGGGCCAAACTGGAAACACCATATATTTT
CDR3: CASSFSPGQTGNTIYF

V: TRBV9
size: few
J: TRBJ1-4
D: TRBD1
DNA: TGTGCCAGCAGCGTAGATCAGGGGGCTCGTACTAATGAAAAACTGTTTTTT
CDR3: CASSVDQGARTNEKLFF

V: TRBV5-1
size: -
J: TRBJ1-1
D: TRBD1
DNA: TGCGCCAGCAGCTTGACCGGGACAGTGAACACTGAAGCTTTCTTT
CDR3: CASSLTGTVNTEAFF

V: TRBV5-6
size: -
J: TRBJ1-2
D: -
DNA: TGTGCCAGCAGCTTGGCCCGTGGCTACACCTTC
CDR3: CASSLARGYTF

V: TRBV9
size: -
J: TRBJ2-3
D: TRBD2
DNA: TGTGCCAGCAGCGTAGCTGGGGCGGGAGGTATGGTGGCAGATACGCAGTATTTT
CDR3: CASSVAGAGGMVADTQYF

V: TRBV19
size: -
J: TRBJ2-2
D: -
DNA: TGTGCCAGTAAGCCACGCCCCGGTGAGTCCGGGGAGCTGTTTTTT
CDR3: CASKPRPGESGELFF

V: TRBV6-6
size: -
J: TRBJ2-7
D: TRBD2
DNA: TGTGCCAGCAGTTACTCGACGGGGGGTCCCTACGAGCAGTACTTC
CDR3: CASSYSTGGPYEQYF

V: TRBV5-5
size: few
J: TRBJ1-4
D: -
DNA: TGTGCCAGCAGCTTGGTGCCAATGAATGAAAAACTGTTTTTT
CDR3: CASSLVPMNEKLFF

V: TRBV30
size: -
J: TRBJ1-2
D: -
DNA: TGTGCCTGGACCCCACAGGGAGAGGGTGGCTACACCTTC
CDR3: CAWTPQGEGGYTF

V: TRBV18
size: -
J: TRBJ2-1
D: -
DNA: TGTGCCAGCAGCGGCCTTGCCGGGAGCAATGAGCAGTTCTTC
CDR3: CASSGLAGSNEQFF